Presented here are 31 T cell receptor beta chains from one specimen sequenced in a study of T cell repertoires in cytomegalovirus infection (dated by TCRdb to the late 2010s). Sequencing instrument: Illumina HiSeq 1500. The raw public data were reprocessed by TCRdb itself: fastp quality trimming at Q25, MiXCR clonotype calling, in-frame beta chains only. Merged by CDR3 protein, the rows form single entries marked with the most common genes and DNA. For this sample the table gives a few hundred thousand distinct CDR3 sequences, of which roughly 22% were detected only once. The ten largest clones add up to roughly 18% of the sample. The sample comprised CD8+ T cells from PBMCs. The receptors derive from a human donor in good health (CMV status not recorded). Some clones in this sample may be carry-over from other donors' samples.

The chain carries TRBV6-6 and TRBJ2-3, with 10 positions matching TRBD2. Germline-derived CDR1 and CDR2 are MNHNY and SVGAGI (reference sequence). Germline trimming cut 6 bases from V and 1 base from J; bases unmatched to any gene: 7. CDR3 length equals 16 residues. The CDR3 region is CASRRLAGDRTDTQYF. DNA for the CDR3: TGTGCCAGCAGAAGGCTAGCGGGGGATCGCACAGATACGCAGTATTTT.

The sample holds a few counts of this clonotype. V and J are TRBV20-1 and TRBJ2-1; 10 nucleotides agree with TRBD1. This CDR3 spans 16 amino acids. The germline V gene has CDR1 DFQATT and CDR2 SNEGSKA (reference sequence). The V segment lost 0 bases and the J segment 4 bases; nucleotides outside the gene matches: 6. CDR3 DNA: TGCAGTGCTAGAGATCTGGGGACAGGGGAATACAATGAGCAGTTCTTC. Translated, it gives CSARDLGTGEYNEQFF.

Comments on this clonotype: Given a much more abundant clone one base away, this may be a read error. The chain employs TRBV7-2 and TRBJ1-2, with 8 bases identical to TRBD1. Trimming at V came to 8 bases and at J to 0 bases, leaving 8 bases not matched to a gene. The CDR3 sequence is 15 residues long. CDR1 and CDR2 (germline): SGHTA, FQGNSA. In DNA, the CDR3 is TGTGCCAGCGGCCCCACAGGGGGAGCTAACTATGGCTACACCTTC. This encodes CASGPTGGANYGYTF.

To note about this clonotype: The junction shows a germline mismatch at one end, possibly a read error. CDR3 sequence reads: CASSQDLLYNGQFF. The CDR3 nucleotides read TGTGCCAGCAGCCAAGATCTACTATACAATGGGCAGTTCTTC. The V call is TRBV14, the J call TRBJ2-1, with D uncertain. CDR3 length: 14 amino acids. In germline, CDR1 is SGHDN, CDR2 FVKESK.

This clonotype has only a few counts. The chain has TRBV29-1 and TRBJ2-5; either TRBD1 or TRBD2 may fit D (5 bases each). The CDR3 has 13 amino acids. Germline V lookup: CDR1 SQVTM, CDR2 ANQGSEA. V shed 3 bases and J shed 1 base, with 9 bases lying between them. The CDR3: CSVDRDGQETQYF. CDR3 nucleotides: TGCAGCGTTGACCGGGACGGCCAAGAGACCCAGTACTTC. Using reference TRBV29-1 and TRBJ2-5 for the parts outside the CDR3, the full variable domain is SAVISQKPSRDICQRGTSLTIQCQVDSQVTMMFWYRQQPGQSLTLIATANQGSEATYESGFVIDKFPISRPNLTFSTLTVSNMSPEDSSIYLCSVDRDGQETQYFGPGTRLLVL.

This sequence joins TRBV20-1 and TRBJ1-5; no definite D call. The V end was cut by 5 bases, the J end by 15 bases, with 8 bases between. Germline CDR1 DFQATT, CDR2 SNEGSKA (reference sequence). The CDR3 sequence is 8 residues long. Written as DNA, the CDR3 is TGCAGTGCTCGCCCGGGGCATTTT. Protein sequence: CSARPGHF.

This sequence joins TRBV9 and TRBJ2-2; no definite D call. Trimming removed 1 base from V and 1 base from J, with 5 bases in between. The CDR3 sequence is 14 residues long. Germline CDR1 reads SGDLS; CDR2 reads YYNGEE. CDR3 nucleotides: TGTGCCAGCAGCGTACCAGGGAACACCGGGGAGCTGTTTTTT. Encoded protein: CASSVPGNTGELFF.

This clonotype was recorded many times. This rearrangement joins TRBV19 to TRBJ1-1; D is unresolved. Germline CDR1 is LNHDA and CDR2 is SQIVND (reference sequence). V was clipped by 6 bases and J by 3 bases, with 5 bases between them. The CDR3 covers 11 residues. The chain's CDR3 is CASRMYTEAFF. The CDR3 DNA reads TGTGCCAGTAGAATGTACACTGAAGCTTTCTTT.

This clonotype occurred a few times. The chain employs TRBV27 and TRBJ2-1, with 9 bases lining up with TRBD2. Germline CDR1 reads MNHEY; CDR2 reads SMNVEV (reference sequence). This CDR3 is built from 13 residues. The trim removed 5 bases at V and 9 bases at J, leaving 5 bases unmatched. The DNA for the CDR3 is TGTGCCAGCAGTGCCGGGACTAGCTTTGAGCAGTTCTTC. Protein sequence: CASSAGTSFEQFF.

The chain is built from TRBV20-1 and TRBJ2-3; 11 positions match TRBD1. CDR3 size: 14 residues. CDR1 is DFQATT and CDR2 is SNEGSKA in the germline V gene (reference sequence). The junction had 4 bases not matched to a gene; V was cut back by 1 base and J by 7 bases. CDR3 in DNA: TGCAGTGCTAGAGTTGGGACAGGGGGAAATACGCAGTATTTT. Its translation is CSARVGTGGNTQYF.

The chain joins TRBV5-1 to TRBJ2-5; 7 bases map to TRBD2. Losses at the gene ends were 6 bases for V and 1 base for J; bases not matched to a gene: 6. Germline V gene data show CDR1 as SGHRS and CDR2 as YFSETQ. The CDR3 loop spans 14 amino acids. CDR3 amino acids: CASTTGLGQETQYF. The DNA for the CDR3 is TGCGCCAGCACTACCGGACTAGGCCAAGAGACCCAGTACTTC. Supplemented by reference TRBV5-1 and TRBJ2-5, the full variable domain reads KAGVTQTPRYLIKTRGQQVTLSCSPISGHRSVSWYQQTPGQGLQFLFEYFSETQRNKGNFPGRFSGRQFSNSRSEMNVSTLELGDSALYLCASTTGLGQETQYFGPGTRLLVL.

The CDR3 DNA reads as TGTGCCAGCAGCCCCCGGGAGTCCTCGACCGGAGAGACCCAGTACTTC. It codes for CASSPRESSTGETQYF. The rearrangement links TRBV7-9 to TRBJ2-5, with a possible D match to TRBD2 (6 bases). The CDR3 is 16 amino acids. Per the germline V gene, CDR1 is SEHNR and CDR2 is FQNEAQ (reference sequence). V was clipped by 5 bases and J by 4 bases, with 20 bases between them.

This clonotype appeared many times. The V gene is TRBV7-8, the J gene TRBJ1-2, with 9 bases lining up with TRBD1. CDR1 is SGHVS and CDR2 is FQNEAQ in the germline V gene. The J segment lost 8 bases and the V segment lost 4 bases, leaving 11 bases of the junction unmatched. The CDR3 has 15 amino acids. DNA of the CDR3: TGTGCCAGCAGCTCAATCGGACAGGGGAAAGAAGGCTACACCTTC. Protein sequence: CASSSIGQGKEGYTF.

The chain joins TRBV9 to TRBJ1-2; D unclear. Germline lookup yields CDR1 SGDLS and CDR2 YYNGEE. The CDR3 runs to 16 residues. Trimming cost V 3 bases and J 3 bases, with 18 bases left between them. CDR3 loop: CASSGGRPNWDYGYTF. CDR3 coding DNA: TGTGCCAGCAGCGGAGGAAGACCCAACTGGGACTATGGCTACACCTTC.

The sample holds a few counts of this clonotype. The CDR3 protein is CASSNRDRGGYGYTF. The DNA of the CDR3 is TGTGCCAGCAGCAACCGGGACAGGGGCGGCTATGGCTACACCTTC. V usage is TRBV7-9 and J usage is TRBJ1-2; 10 bases are shared with TRBD1. The V gene end was trimmed by 5 bases and the J gene end by 4 bases; junction bases not matched to a gene: 7. CDR1 is SEHNR and CDR2 is FQNEAQ in the germline V gene (reference sequence). This CDR3 spans 15 amino acids.

The chain recombines TRBV2 with TRBJ1-1; D is uncertain. Germline loops: CDR1 SNHLY, CDR2 FYNNEI. Trimming stripped 3 bases from V and 0 bases from J, with 8 bases between. This CDR3 has 14 residues. The CDR3 here is CASSEGRMNTEAFF. The CDR3 DNA sequence: TGTGCCAGCAGTGAGGGCAGGATGAACACTGAAGCTTTCTTT.

In its sample, this clonotype was seen a few times. A much larger clone lies one base from this, so it may be a read error. V gene TRBV7-9 combines with J gene TRBJ2-1; D ambiguous. The germline V and J ends were trimmed by 3 bases and 7 bases, with 7 bases remaining between them. Germline V gives CDR1 SEHNR, CDR2 FQNEAQ (reference sequence). This CDR3 is 12 amino acids long. CDR3 in DNA: TGTGCCAGCAGCTTTATCGGGAATGAGCAGTTCTTC. This gives the protein CASSFIGNEQFF.

This rearrangement joins TRBV28 to TRBJ1-1; the D is unclear. CDR1 MDHEN and CDR2 SYDVKM come from the germline V gene. V lost 2 bases, J lost 1 base, and 11 bases lay in between. The CDR3 loop spans 15 amino acids. DNA of the CDR3: TGTGCCAGCAGTTTACCTATGACCGAGAACACTGAAGCTTTCTTT. It translates to CASSLPMTENTEAFF.

In this sample, this clonotype turned up a few times. The chain joins TRBV20-1 to TRBJ1-1; possibly TRBD1 for D (6 bases). Trimming left V 6 bases short and J 3 bases short, with 14 bases between. CDR1 and CDR2 (germline): DFQATT, SNEGSKA (reference sequence). The CDR3 runs to 13 residues. In nucleotides, the CDR3 is TGCAGTGCGGACGGACAGCGGTACACTGAAGCTTTCTTT. It yields the protein CSADGQRYTEAFF.

This clonotype was counted between two and nine times. The rearrangement links TRBV9 to TRBJ1-1; 11 positions agree with TRBD1. CDR1 is SGDLS and CDR2 is YYNGEE in the germline V gene. The CDR3 sequence is 15 residues long. V gave up 0 bases and J gave up 6 bases; unmatched junction bases: 4. This CDR3 reads CASSVVGQGGAEAFF. CDR3 sequence (DNA): TGTGCCAGCAGCGTAGTGGGACAGGGGGGGGCTGAAGCTTTCTTT.

This clonotype was observed at least ten times. The chain is built from TRBV20-1 and TRBJ2-1; 8 nucleotides match TRBD2. The V gene end was trimmed by 5 bases and the J gene end by 9 bases; junction bases not matched to a gene: 0. Germline CDR1 reads DFQATT; CDR2 reads SNEGSKA (reference sequence). The CDR3 covers 10 residues. The CDR3 DNA is TGCAGTGCTGGACTAGCTGAGCAGTTCTTC. Amino acid sequence: CSAGLAEQFF.

The V gene is TRBV25-1, the J gene TRBJ1-2; D uncertain. V was trimmed by 1 base and J by 4 bases, leaving 7 bases between them. The CDR3 runs to 13 residues. Per the germline V gene, CDR1 is MGHDK and CDR2 is SYGVNS. CDR3 region: CASSELSSYGYTF. Here the CDR3 DNA reads TGTGCCAGCAGTGAATTAAGTTCCTATGGCTACACCTTC.

CDR3 bases: TGTGCCAGCAGCTTTGGGGGACTAGTGCCCGCCGGGGAGCTGTTTTTT. Translation gives CASSFGGLVPAGELFF. The J gene is TRBJ2-2, the V gene TRBV11-2, with TRBD2 identical over 8 bases. Per germline, CDR1 SGHAT and CDR2 FQNNGV. The CDR3 has 16 residues. Unmatched junction bases numbered 9, after V lost 3 bases and J lost 6 bases. Filled out from reference TRBV11-2 and TRBJ2-2, the complete variable domain reads EAGVAQSPRYKIIEKRQSVAFWCNPISGHATLYWYQQILGQGPKLLIQFQNNGVVDDSQLPKDRFSAERLKGVDSTLKIQPAKLEDSAVYLCASSFGGLVPAGELFFGEGSRLTVL.

The chain is built from TRBV20-1 and TRBJ2-1; 10 bases line up with TRBD2. The CDR3 has 15 amino acids. Unmatched junction bases numbered 5, after V lost 2 bases and J lost 4 bases. Per germline, CDR1 DFQATT and CDR2 SNEGSKA (reference sequence). CDR3 DNA sequence: TGCAGTGCTAGAAAGAGCGGGGGGGATTACAATGAGCAGTTCTTC. As protein: CSARKSGGDYNEQFF.

The V call is TRBV20-1, the J call TRBJ2-3; TRBD2 matches at 9 bases. Losses at the gene ends were 0 bases for V and 5 bases for J; bases not matched to a gene: 12. This CDR3 region has 17 residues. Germline CDR1 reads DFQATT; CDR2 reads SNEGSKA (reference sequence). CDR3 nucleotide sequence: TGCAGTGCTAGAGACCCCCCCGCGGGGGGGAGGATAGATACGCAGTATTTT. It yields the protein CSARDPPAGGRIDTQYF.

This clonotype showed up just a few times. The chain carries TRBV28 and TRBJ1-3; tentative D call: TRBD1 (5 bases). The CDR3 length is 16 residues. Germline CDR1 MDHEN, CDR2 SYDVKM. Trimming took off 5 bases at V and 0 bases at J, with 14 bases between the two ends. CDR3 bases: TGTGCCAGCAGTCCCCAGGACATATTCTCTGGAAACACCATATATTTT. Its protein is CASSPQDIFSGNTIYF.

Only a few counts were recorded for this clonotype. This chain joins TRBV20-1 and TRBJ2-3; D possibly matches TRBD1 or TRBD2 (5 bases each). V was pared by 6 bases and J by 7 bases, with 17 bases between. Germline assignment: CDR1 DFQATT and CDR2 SNEGSKA (reference sequence). This CDR3 is built from 13 residues. CDR3 sequence: CSAKNIEGNTQYF. CDR3 in DNA: TGCAGTGCAAAAAATATTGAGGGGAATACGCAGTATTTT.

The genes are TRBV20-1 and TRBJ2-2; TRBD1 is a possible D gene (6 bases). Germline assignment: CDR1 DFQATT and CDR2 SNEGSKA (reference sequence). The CDR3 loop spans 14 amino acids. V was clipped by 4 bases and J by 0 bases, with 9 bases between them. Written as DNA, the CDR3 is TGCAGTGCTAACCGGGACACGAACACCGGGGAGCTGTTTTTT. Residues: CSANRDTNTGELFF.

This clonotype was observed a few times. The V gene is TRBV28, the J gene TRBJ2-1, with D maybe TRBD2 (6 bases). Germline V lookup: CDR1 MDHEN, CDR2 SYDVKM. The CDR3 is 15 residues long. V lost 6 bases and J 5 bases, leaving 17 bases between the germline ends. CDR3 protein: CASSSFDWGDNEQFF. The CDR3, as DNA: TGTGCCAGCAGCTCTTTTGATTGGGGGGACAATGAGCAGTTCTTC.

The V call is TRBV15, the J call TRBJ2-1; D not resolved. CDR1 is LNHNV and CDR2 is YYDKDF in the germline V gene (reference sequence). The ends were cut back, 3 bases at V and 3 bases at J, with 21 bases in the middle. The CDR3 spans 18 residues. The CDR3 protein is CATSSPYLRTRGYNEQFF. CDR3 DNA: TGTGCCACCAGCAGTCCCTATCTTCGGACGCGCGGCTACAATGAGCAGTTCTTC.

The V and J genes are TRBV28 and TRBJ2-7; D remains unclear. Trimming shortened V by 3 bases and J by 3 bases, and 12 bases separated the two germline ends. This CDR3 region has 14 residues. Germline V gene sequence: CDR1 MDHEN, CDR2 SYDVKM. The CDR3 here is CASSFPDTYYEQYF. The CDR3 bases are TGTGCCAGCAGTTTCCCAGACACGTACTACGAGCAGTACTTC.